This T cell receptor beta chain was identified in a study of T-cell reconstitution after alpha-beta-depleted transplantation in children. This CDR3 has 15 amino acids. The V and J ends lost 6 bases and 4 bases respectively, with 13 bases between them. Germline CDR1 and CDR2: MNHEY and SMNVEV (reference sequence). Researchers prepared the TCRbeta library using unique molecular identifiers, the study reports. Using its own MiXCR run on the PCR reads, TCRdb lists one record per CDR3 protein. The table records about 340,000 distinct CDR3 sequences, 10% of them present only once. The clonotype comes from a human donor who donated a stem cell graft to a child with acute lymphoblastic leukemia. The chain joins TRBV27 to TRBJ2-6; D remains ambiguous. The starting material was PBMCs from the stem cell graft donor, obtained from the stem cell graft. CDR3 sequence: CASRHIFGGANVLTF. The DNA of the CDR3 is TGTGCCAGCAGACACATCTTCGGGGGGGCCAACGTCCTGACTTTC. Together with reference TRBV27 and TRBJ2-6, the CDR3 gives the full variable domain: EAQVTQNPRYLITVTGKKLTVTCSQNMNHEYMSWYRQDPGLGLRQIYYSMNVEVTDKGDVPEGYKVSRKEKRNFPLILESPSPNQTSLYFCASRHIFGGANVLTFGAGSRLTVL.